This TCR beta chain was sequenced during a study of blood T cell repertoires in COVID-19. Study overall: T cells, B-cell-depleted T cells, or PBMCs provided the cDNA or gDNA that served as material.

Here immunoSEQ multiplex PCR was the method, and the copy in TCRdb shows in-frame clones only, minus some. Here the sample spans about 270,000 clones, approximately 90% being singletons. Germline CDR1 ENHRY, CDR2 SYGVKD. With 6 bases clipped from V and 4 bases from J, the junction kept 6 bases outside the gene matches. The CDR3 is 16 amino acids. This TCR was recovered from a woman between 35 and 50 years old with acute COVID-19. This sequence joins TRBV10-3 and TRBJ2-3; 14 nucleotides agree with TRBD2. The sample was PBMCs or T cells enriched from blood (not recorded which). The CDR3 nucleotides are TGTGCCATCAGCCCGGGACTAGCGGGAGTCCCAGATACGCAGTATTTT. Amino acid sequence: CAISPGLAGVPDTQYF.